The 2 T cell receptor beta chains given below trace back to one sample, sequenced in a study of vaccination and CD4 T cells after COVID-19. CD4+ T cells that had been cultured provided DNA sequenced with the Oncomine TCR Beta short-read assay. TCRdb reprocessed the PCR reads via MiXCR and lists one record per CDR3 protein. The sample carries more than 10,000 distinct CDR3 sequences, under 55% recorded once. For these TCRs, the target antigens are not known. Indicated treatment: roughly ten-day PBMC culture with coronavirus spike peptide pools or control peptides (ViraFEST assay). The source was CD4+ T cells from blood, cultured in vitro, collected after SARS-CoV-2 vaccination. The receptors were sampled from a human donor who had recovered from COVID-19.

This clonotype is categorized as medium-sized. V usage is TRBV20-1 and J usage is TRBJ2-7, with D perhaps TRBD2 (6 bases). The CDR3 runs to 13 residues. The germline gives CDR1 DFQATT, CDR2 SNEGSKA (reference sequence). The V end was cut by 3 bases, the J end by 6 bases, with 15 bases between. In nucleotides, the CDR3 is TGCAGTGCTAGCGGGAGTAGGTCTGCCGAGCAGTACTTC. It specifies CSASGSRSAEQYF.

The CDR3 DNA is TGTGCCAGCAGCCCCGCCAGGTTGGGCACAGATACGCAGTATTTT. This codes for CASSPARLGTDTQYF. The rearrangement joins TRBV14 to TRBJ2-3; D is unresolved. V lost 4 bases and J 1 base, leaving 12 bases between the germline ends. In germline, CDR1 is SGHDN, CDR2 FVKESK. The CDR3 has 15 amino acids.